The 27 T cell receptor beta chains in this list originate from one sample, sequenced in a study of T-cell memory formation after mild COVID-19. TCRdb reprocessed the 5' RACE reads via MiXCR and lists one record per CDR3 protein. The data contain over 130,000 distinct CDR3 sequences, 11% to 15% of them seen just once; the ten biggest clones take up about 30%. The sequencing input was PBMCs or a T cell subset sorted from them (not recorded which). All receptors come from an adult woman who had mild COVID-19 (a few samples of this study predate the infection). Cell type and time point are not known.

The CDR3 here is CSARDFPEAEQYF. CDR3 nucleotides: TGCAGTGCTAGAGACTTCCCAGAGGCCGAGCAGTACTTC. The rearrangement uses TRBV20-1 and TRBJ2-7; D gene unclear. V lost 0 bases and J lost 6, with 12 bases in between. This CDR3 spans 13 amino acids. Germline V CDR1 and CDR2: DFQATT, SNEGSKA (reference sequence).

V gene TRBV9 combines with J gene TRBJ2-2, with TRBD2 matching over 10 bases. The CDR3 has 17 amino acids. The J segment lost 4 bases and the V segment lost 2 bases, leaving 8 bases of the junction unmatched. Germline V lookup: CDR1 SGDLS, CDR2 YYNGEE. CDR3 coding DNA: TGTGCCAGCAGCGTGGAGCGGGGGGGCCTCGGCACCGGGGAGCTGTTTTTT. It yields the protein CASSVERGGLGTGELFF.

The sample holds a few counts of this clonotype. The CDR3 here is CATSRDWLGQGAGETQYF. CDR3 sequence (DNA): TGTGCCACCAGCAGAGATTGGTTAGGACAGGGGGCCGGGGAGACCCAGTACTTC. The chain carries TRBV15 and TRBJ2-5; 11 bases line up with TRBD1. Trimming took 0 bases from V and 5 from J; bases not matched to a gene: 11. CDR1 is LNHNV, CDR2 YYDKDF, per germline (reference sequence). This CDR3 contains 18 residues.

V usage is TRBV7-9 and J usage is TRBJ2-5; 7 bases agree with TRBD1. The ends lost 1 base at V and 2 bases at J; junction bases unmatched: 10. CDR3 length: 17 residues. Germline values: CDR1 SEHNR, CDR2 FQNEAQ (reference sequence). CDR3 sequence reads: CASSLERSGGQQETQYF. DNA for the CDR3: TGTGCCAGCAGCTTAGAGCGGTCAGGGGGACAACAAGAGACCCAGTACTTC.

This clonotype was observed many times. This chain uses TRBV28 with TRBJ2-2; 9 bases are a match to TRBD1. The CDR3 contains 17 residues. V dropped 5 bases and J dropped 1; count of bases not matched to a gene: 8. Germline-derived CDR1 and CDR2 are MDHEN and SYDVKM. CDR3 protein: CASSHRGTGWNTGELFF. The CDR3 region has the DNA TGTGCCAGCAGTCACCGGGGGACAGGGTGGAACACCGGGGAGCTGTTTTTT.

This clonotype has a handful of counts. The chain joins TRBV4-3 to TRBJ1-4; TRBD1 agrees at 8 bases. Per the germline V gene, CDR1 is LGHNA and CDR2 is YSLEER. This CDR3 comprises 16 residues. Unmatched junction bases numbered 8, after V lost 0 bases and J lost 8 bases. The CDR3 DNA reads TGCGCCAGCAGCCAAGATTCCCAGGGGGCAGGGGAAAAACTGTTTTTT. Translating it yields CASSQDSQGAGEKLFF.

This clonotype was detected many times. The chain carries TRBV7-6 and TRBJ2-3; D is possibly TRBD2 (7 bases). Deletions cut 3 bases from V and 4 bases from J, with 14 bases between. The CDR3 is made up of 15 amino acids. Germline V CDR1 and CDR2: SGHVS, FNYEAQ. DNA for the CDR3: TGTGCCAGCAGCTTTGGCGGGGGCGGAGCAGATACGCAGTATTTT. This gives the protein CASSFGGGGADTQYF.

The V call is TRBV7-9, the J call TRBJ2-7; no definite D call. The CDR3 runs 11 residues. V shed 6 bases and J shed 0 bases, with 3 bases lying between them. Germline CDR1 is SEHNR and CDR2 is FQNEAQ (reference sequence). The CDR3 reads CASRASYEQYF. The DNA of the CDR3 is TGTGCCAGCAGGGCCTCCTACGAGCAGTACTTC.

J is TRBJ2-1 and V is TRBV2; 12 nucleotides agree with TRBD2. V was pared by 6 bases and J by 3 bases, with 6 bases of the junction left unmatched. This CDR3 has 16 amino acids. Germline values: CDR1 SNHLY, CDR2 FYNNEI. The CDR3 DNA reads TGTGCCAGCAGCCGACTAGCGGGGGAAGACTACAATGAGCAGTTCTTC. Translation gives CASSRLAGEDYNEQFF. Drawing the rest from reference TRBV2 and TRBJ2-1, the complete variable domain is EPEVTQTPSHQVTQMGQEVILRCVPISNHLYFYWYRQILGQKVEFLVSFYNNEISEKSEIFDDQFSVERPDGSNFTLKIRSTKLEDSAMYFCASSRLAGEDYNEQFFGPGTRLTVL.

The rearrangement joins TRBV7-9 to TRBJ1-1; no reliable D call. Germline CDR1 is SEHNR and CDR2 is FQNEAQ (reference sequence). The CDR3 is made up of 16 amino acids. V was pared by 1 base and J by 3 bases, with 15 bases between. The CDR3, as DNA: TGTGCCAGCAGCTTAGGAATGAGGGAATTTGACACTGAAGCTTTCTTT. Protein: CASSLGMREFDTEAFF.

This clonotype was counted a few times. The rearrangement joins TRBV2 to TRBJ2-7, with D hard to call. The CDR3 is made up of 14 amino acids. V was cut by 1 base and J by 1 base, with 8 bases left in between. Germline-derived CDR1 and CDR2 are SNHLY and FYNNEI. The CDR3 DNA sequence: TGTGCCAGCAGTGAAGTAGGCAGGTCCTACGAGCAGTACTTC. Its protein is CASSEVGRSYEQYF.

The chain is built from TRBV12-3 or TRBV12-4 and TRBJ2-5, with 10 bases lining up with TRBD1. This CDR3 comprises 16 residues. The trim removed 1 base at V and 2 bases at J, leaving 4 bases unmatched. The CDR3 spells CASSLGGTGDQETQYF. The CDR3 DNA reads as TGTGCCAGCAGTTTAGGGGGGACAGGGGATCAAGAGACCCAGTACTTC.

The V call is TRBV12-3 or TRBV12-4, the J call TRBJ2-7; D unresolved. The CDR3 is 13 amino acids. The V gene lost 6 bases and the J gene lost 5 bases, with 14 bases spanning the gap. The CDR3 sequence is CASRITDEDEQYF. In nucleotides, the CDR3 is TGTGCCAGCAGGATCACAGACGAGGACGAGCAGTACTTC.

The chain is built from TRBV11-2 and TRBJ2-1; 9 bases map to TRBD2. The germline V gene has CDR1 SGHAT and CDR2 FQNNGV. V gave up 4 bases and J gave up 4 bases; unmatched junction bases: 5. The CDR3 extends over 15 amino acids. The chain's CDR3 is CASSSLAGKYNEQFF. The CDR3 coding sequence is TGTGCCAGCAGCTCGCTAGCGGGGAAATACAATGAGCAGTTCTTC.

This clonotype has just a few counts. The chain links TRBV5-1 to TRBJ1-1; 9 nucleotides match TRBD1. This CDR3 region has 19 residues. The V gene's germline CDR1 is SGHRS and CDR2 YFSETQ. The V gene end was trimmed by 4 bases and the J gene end by 0 bases; junction bases not matched to a gene: 16. The DNA of the CDR3 is TGCGCCAGCAGCCCTACCCCGGGACAGGGTCTGACGATGAACACTGAAGCTTTCTTT. Protein: CASSPTPGQGLTMNTEAFF. The full variable domain, its missing parts supplied by reference TRBV5-1 and TRBJ1-1, is KAGVTQTPRYLIKTRGQQVTLSCSPISGHRSVSWYQQTPGQGLQFLFEYFSETQRNKGNFPGRFSGRQFSNSRSEMNVSTLELGDSALYLCASSPTPGQGLTMNTEAFFGQGTRLTVV.

This clonotype has at least ten counts. The CDR3 coding sequence is TGCGCCAGCAGGAACCAGGGGAACGAGCAGTACTTC. It is translated as CASRNQGNEQYF. V usage is TRBV5-1 and J usage is TRBJ2-7; the D gene is possibly TRBD1 (6 bases). CDR1 and CDR2 from the germline V gene are SGHRS and YFSETQ. Trimming took 5 bases from V and 5 from J, leaving 11 bases between them. This CDR3 comprises 12 residues.

The V call is TRBV7-9, the J call TRBJ1-2; weak D call: TRBD1 (5 bases). Germline V gene lookup returns CDR1 SEHNR and CDR2 FQNEAQ (reference sequence). CDR3 length: 15 residues. Trimming left V 3 bases short and J 3 bases short, with 14 bases between. CDR3 amino acids: CASSLGDDHDYGYTF. The CDR3 nucleotides are TGTGCCAGCAGCTTGGGGGACGATCATGACTATGGCTACACCTTC. Full variable domain (rest looked up from reference TRBV7-9 and TRBJ1-2): DTGVSQNPRHKITKRGQNVTFRCDPISEHNRLYWYRQTLGQGPEFLTYFQNEAQLEKSRLLSDRFSAERPKGSFSTLEIQRTEQGDSAMYLCASSLGDDHDYGYTFGSGTRLTVV.

J is TRBJ2-1 and V is TRBV30, with D unresolved. Germline loops: CDR1 GTSNPN, CDR2 SVGIG (reference sequence). CDR3 length: 12 amino acids. V was shortened by 0 bases and J by 9 bases, with 9 bases between the two germline ends. The CDR3 region is CAWSVWGSEQFF. The CDR3 DNA sequence: TGTGCCTGGAGTGTATGGGGTAGTGAGCAGTTCTTC.

This clonotype occurred a few times. The rearrangement uses TRBV5-1 and TRBJ2-7; D gene uncertain. Germline values: CDR1 SGHRS, CDR2 YFSETQ. The V end was cut by 4 bases, the J end by 0 bases, with 11 bases between. This CDR3 is built from 14 residues. CDR3 nucleotide sequence: TGCGCCAGCAGCGCCCTGGAGTACTCCTACGAGCAGTACTTC. Residues: CASSALEYSYEQYF.

This clonotype was seen more than once but under ten times. The V and J genes are TRBV25-1 and TRBJ2-7; 8 bases are a match to TRBD1. The junction had 9 bases not matched to a gene; V was cut back by 2 bases and J by 3 bases. This CDR3 has 16 amino acids. Looked up from germline, CDR1 is MGHDK and CDR2 is SYGVNS. CDR3 region: CASSEGLTGAYYEQYF. CDR3 coding DNA: TGTGCCAGCAGTGAAGGTTTGACAGGGGCCTACTACGAGCAGTACTTC.

There are a few counts of this clonotype. CDR3 bases: TGCGCCAGCAGCTCCGGGACAGATAATCAGCCCCAGCATTTT. It is translated as CASSSGTDNQPQHF. The rearrangement joins TRBV5-1 to TRBJ1-5; 7 bases match TRBD1. The CDR3 spans 14 residues. V gave up 3 bases and J gave up 4 bases; unmatched junction bases: 4. Germline CDR1 is SGHRS and CDR2 is YFSETQ.

This clonotype was counted a few times. This chain links TRBV11-2 with TRBJ1-2; 9 nucleotides line up with TRBD1. The germline gives CDR1 SGHAT, CDR2 FQNNGV. V trimming: 3 bases; J trimming: 1 base; junction bases outside the gene matches: 9. This CDR3 has 17 residues. The CDR3 coding sequence is TGTGCCAGCAGCTTTAACCTCGGGACAGGGAATAACTATGGCTACACCTTC. Encoded protein: CASSFNLGTGNNYGYTF.

This clonotype has just a few counts. The chain links TRBV13 to TRBJ1-2, with D perhaps TRBD1 (6 bases). The germline V gene has CDR1 PRHDT and CDR2 FYEKMQ (reference sequence). The length of the CDR3 is 15 residues. V lost 2 bases to trimming and J lost 4 bases, with 14 bases between them. The CDR3 spells CASSLSGADGYGYTF. The DNA of the CDR3 is TGTGCCAGCAGCTTATCAGGGGCTGACGGCTATGGCTACACCTTC.

The chain couples TRBV4-3 to TRBJ2-7; 9 nucleotides align to TRBD1. J was trimmed by 7 bases and V by 0 bases; bases with no gene match: 7. Germline CDR1 and CDR2: LGHNA and YSLEER. This CDR3 region has 15 residues. CDR3 DNA sequence: TGCGCCAGCAGCCAAGATACAGGGGGCCGGGGAGAGCAGTACTTC. Translating gives CASSQDTGGRGEQYF.

CDR3 sequence (DNA): TGTGCCAGCAGTACCTCTATAGATACGCAGTATTTT. Its protein is CASSTSIDTQYF. The chain is built from TRBV12-3 or TRBV12-4 and TRBJ2-3; unclear D gene. The CDR3 has 12 amino acids. Trimming stripped 5 bases from V and 5 bases from J, with 8 bases between.

V gene TRBV20-1 combines with J gene TRBJ2-7, with 7 positions matching TRBD2. The CDR3 has 14 amino acids. Per the germline V gene, CDR1 is DFQATT and CDR2 is SNEGSKA (reference sequence). With 5 bases clipped from V and 3 bases from J, the junction kept 10 bases outside the gene matches. The DNA of the CDR3 is TGCAGTGCTGTCGGGGGGTCTCAATTCTACGAGCAGTACTTC. This gives the protein CSAVGGSQFYEQYF.

This chain links TRBV2 with TRBJ1-2, with D possibly being TRBD1 (5 bases). The CDR3 covers 16 residues. V dropped 4 bases and J dropped 0 bases, with 15 bases sitting between them. Germline-derived CDR1 and CDR2 are SNHLY and FYNNEI. This CDR3 reads CASSGAVQGANYGYTF. DNA for the CDR3: TGTGCCAGCAGTGGGGCCGTGCAGGGAGCTAACTATGGCTACACCTTC.